The 27 T cell receptor beta chains below all came from one sample that was sequenced in a study of human T cells and chemical hapten exposure. The authors extracted total RNA from unfractionated whole blood. TCRdb reanalysed the 5' RACE reads using MiXCR and keeps one entry per CDR3 protein. This table has more than 140,000 distinct CDR3 sequences, roughly 4.1% appearing once. All receptors come from a female donor in good health.

This clonotype was counted a few times. The rearrangement uses TRBV6-6 and TRBJ2-3; 12 bases agree with TRBD2. This CDR3 has 15 amino acids. The J segment lost 4 bases and the V segment lost 4 bases, leaving 3 bases of the junction unmatched. Germline lookup yields CDR1 MNHNY and CDR2 SVGAGI (reference sequence). CDR3 coding DNA: TGTGCCAGCAGTTGGACTAGCGGGGTCGCAGATACGCAGTATTTT. It is translated as CASSWTSGVADTQYF.

This clonotype was found once. This rearrangement joins TRBV28 to TRBJ2-1; TRBD2 agrees at 10 bases. Germline assignment: CDR1 MDHEN and CDR2 SYDVKM. The CDR3 runs to 16 residues. The V gene end was trimmed by 5 bases and the J gene end by 2 bases; junction bases not matched to a gene: 6. CDR3 sequence (DNA): TGTGCCAGCAGTCCTAGCGGGGGTTACGCCTACAATGAGCAGTTCTTC. This gives the protein CASSPSGGYAYNEQFF.

This clonotype was seen at least ten times. The V gene is TRBV11-1, the J gene TRBJ1-1; D is unresolved. V lost 6 bases, J lost 0 bases, and 23 bases lay in between. Germline CDR1 reads SGHAT; CDR2 reads FQDESV (reference sequence). The CDR3 contains 18 residues. CDR3 coding DNA: TGTGCCAGCAGTCGAGAGTTGTCGACACTGTCCATGAACACTGAAGCTTTCTTT. Encoded protein: CASSRELSTLSMNTEAFF.

This clonotype was observed many times. V and J are TRBV5-6 and TRBJ1-1; possible D gene TRBD1, 6 bases. CDR1 is SGHDT, CDR2 YYEEEE, per germline. Trimming left V 0 bases short and J 1 base short, with 13 bases between. This CDR3 has 16 residues. CDR3 nucleotide sequence: TGTGCCAGCAGCTTGGTGTTAGCCAGGGGGAACACTGAAGCTTTCTTT. Protein sequence: CASSLVLARGNTEAFF. The variable domain in full, completed from reference TRBV5-6 and TRBJ1-1, reads DAGVTQSPTHLIKTRGQQVTLRCSPKSGHDTVSWYQQALGQGPQFIFQYYEEEERQRGNFPDRFSGHQFPNYSSELNVNALLLGDSALYLCASSLVLARGNTEAFFGQGTRLTVV.

This clonotype showed up many times. This rearrangement joins TRBV12-3 or TRBV12-4 to TRBJ2-4; 10 positions agree with TRBD1. Trimming removed 6 bases from V and 0 bases from J; junction bases left unmatched: 8. The CDR3 contains 17 residues. The chain's CDR3 is CASSRRTGGLAKNIQYF. CDR3 nucleotides: TGTGCCAGCAGCCGTAGGACAGGGGGTTTAGCCAAAAACATTCAGTACTTC.

This clonotype was picked up many times. The chain combines TRBV7-2 with TRBJ2-7; D not resolved. In germline, CDR1 is SGHTA, CDR2 FQGNSA. The CDR3 loop spans 14 amino acids. Trimming cost V 0 bases and J 2 bases, with 8 bases left between them. CDR3 bases: TGTGCCAGCAGCTTAGCAGTAGCCCCCTACGAGCAGTACTTC. Translation gives CASSLAVAPYEQYF.

This chain links TRBV5-6 with TRBJ1-5; 7 bases are shared with TRBD1. CDR1 and CDR2 (germline): SGHDT, YYEEEE. J lost 6 bases, V lost 4 bases, and 7 bases had no gene match. This CDR3 spans 14 amino acids. CDR3 loop: CASSTGRGGQPQHF. CDR3 bases: TGTGCCAGCAGCACCGGCAGGGGGGGTCAGCCCCAGCATTTT.

This clonotype was seen at least ten times. This chain uses TRBV20-1 with TRBJ2-4; TRBD2 agrees at 10 bases. The length of the CDR3 is 14 residues. V lost 8 bases to trimming and J lost 0 bases; unmatched junction nucleotides: 4. CDR1 is DFQATT and CDR2 is SNEGSKA in the germline V gene (reference sequence). This chain's CDR3 is CSPLAGEAKNIQYF. Here the CDR3 DNA reads TGCAGTCCTCTAGCGGGGGAAGCCAAAAACATTCAGTACTTC.

The sample holds many counts of this clonotype. The junction departs from germline at one end; a sequencing error may be responsible. V gene TRBV10-3 combines with J gene TRBJ2-7; D is uncertain. The CDR3 consists of 15 residues. Germline V lookup: CDR1 ENHRY, CDR2 SYGVKD. In DNA form, the CDR3 reads TGTGCCATCAGTGAGTCGGGAAACAACTCCAACGAGCAGTACTTC. It codes for CAISESGNNSNEQYF.

This clonotype was seen repeatedly, ten times or more. This chain links TRBV7-8 with TRBJ1-3; D call uncertain. Trimming took 1 base from V and 0 from J, leaving 13 bases between them. The V gene's germline CDR1 is SGHVS and CDR2 FQNEAQ. The CDR3 totals 17 residues. The CDR3 region has the DNA TGTGCCAGCAGCTTAGTCTTGGACCGATACTCTGGAAACACCATATATTTT. Translating gives CASSLVLDRYSGNTIYF.

At least ten counts were recorded for this clonotype. V and J are TRBV6-5 and TRBJ2-7; the D is unclear. CDR1 is MNHEY, CDR2 SVGAGI, per germline. The CDR3 extends over 15 amino acids. V was cut by 2 bases and J by 3 bases, with 14 bases left in between. This chain's CDR3 is CASSYHFGRNYEQYF. In DNA form, the CDR3 reads TGTGCCAGCAGTTACCACTTCGGACGGAACTACGAGCAGTACTTC.

The table lists this clonotype with many counts. This CDR3 is CASSYRLAGDQQYF. The DNA of the CDR3 is TGTGCCAGCAGTTACCGACTAGCGGGGGACCAGCAGTACTTC. The chain carries TRBV6-5 and TRBJ2-7, with 12 bases matching TRBD2. V shed 2 bases and J 8 bases; nucleotides not matched to a gene: 4. The CDR3 has 14 residues. Germline V lookup: CDR1 MNHEY, CDR2 SVGAGI.

This clonotype was detected many times. V and J are TRBV6-6 and TRBJ1-1, with D hard to call. The CDR3 consists of 13 residues. Germline values: CDR1 MNHNY, CDR2 SVGAGI (reference sequence). Deletions cut 6 bases from V and 1 base from J, with 9 bases between. CDR3 nucleotides: TGTGCCAGCAGAGACCCCGCGAACACTGAAGCTTTCTTT. Protein product: CASRDPANTEAFF.

This clonotype was seen at least ten times. V is TRBV24-1 and J is TRBJ2-1; no firm D call. Germline lookup yields CDR1 KGHDR and CDR2 SFDVKD. V lost 9 bases and J 9 bases, leaving 14 bases between the germline ends. The CDR3 consists of 12 residues. As DNA, the CDR3 is TGTGCCACCGGAAGGACGGCCGGTGAGCAGTTCTTC. Translated: CATGRTAGEQFF.

This clonotype was seen many times. The chain employs TRBV5-6 and TRBJ1-1, with a weak D call TRBD1 (5 bases). The CDR3 totals 13 residues. V was clipped by 0 bases and J by 10 bases, with 13 bases between them. CDR1 is SGHDT and CDR2 is YYEEEE in the germline V gene. CDR3 in DNA: TGTGCCAGCAGCTTGGAGGAGCAGGGAGCAGCTTTCTTT. This translates into CASSLEEQGAAFF. Supplemented by reference TRBV5-6 and TRBJ1-1, the full variable domain reads DAGVTQSPTHLIKTRGQQVTLRCSPKSGHDTVSWYQQALGQGPQFIFQYYEEEERQRGNFPDRFSGHQFPNYSSELNVNALLLGDSALYLCASSLEEQGAAFFGQGTRLTVV.

This clonotype showed up many times. This chain connects TRBV5-1 to TRBJ2-3; 10 nucleotides match TRBD2. The germline gives CDR1 SGHRS, CDR2 YFSETQ. The junction had 5 bases not matched to a gene; V was cut back by 4 bases and J by 3 bases. The CDR3 runs to 15 residues. The CDR3 DNA follows: TGCGCCAGCAGCGCACTAGCGGGGCAAACAGATACGCAGTATTTT. It translates to CASSALAGQTDTQYF.

The J gene is TRBJ1-2, the V gene TRBV19; D is perhaps TRBD1 (6 bases). Germline V gene data show CDR1 as LNHDA and CDR2 as SQIVND (reference sequence). The CDR3 is 14 residues long. V lost 6 bases, J lost 0 bases, and 11 bases lay in between. The CDR3, as DNA: TGTGCCAGTAGCCTCCGGACAGCTAACTATGGCTACACCTTC. As protein: CASSLRTANYGYTF.

In its sample, this clonotype was seen many times. This chain links TRBV20-1 with TRBJ2-7; a possible D gene is TRBD1 (5 bases). The germline V gene encodes CDR1 DFQATT and CDR2 SNEGSKA (reference sequence). This CDR3 has 13 amino acids. V lost 1 base, J lost 2 bases, and 9 bases lay in between. This CDR3 reads CSARVRVTYEQYF. CDR3 DNA: TGCAGTGCTAGAGTCAGGGTAACCTACGAGCAGTACTTC.

This clonotype was recorded at least ten times. This rearrangement joins TRBV4-1 to TRBJ2-7; 8 bases line up with TRBD2. Germline CDR1 reads MGHRA; CDR2 reads YSYEKL. This CDR3 region has 16 residues. The V gene end was trimmed by 0 bases and the J gene end by 3 bases; junction bases not matched to a gene: 7. CDR3 protein: CASSQDDGSGDYEQYF. Here the CDR3 DNA reads TGCGCCAGCAGCCAAGATGATGGTAGCGGGGACTACGAGCAGTACTTC.

V gene TRBV6-2 or TRBV6-3 combines with J gene TRBJ1-1; 9 bases are shared with TRBD1. V lost 7 bases, J lost 4 bases, and 7 bases stayed unmatched. The CDR3 runs 14 residues. Germline V gene data show CDR1 as MNHEY and CDR2 as SVGEGT. CDR3 sequence reads: CASTTRTGVTEAFF. In DNA, the CDR3 is TGTGCCAGCACCACAAGGACAGGGGTCACTGAAGCTTTCTTT.

The chain employs TRBV4-1 and TRBJ1-5; TRBD1 is a possible D gene (5 bases). V lost 1 base and J 5 bases, leaving 12 bases between the germline ends. CDR3 size: 15 residues. Germline V gives CDR1 MGHRA, CDR2 YSYEKL. The CDR3 coding sequence is TGCGCCAGCAGCCAAGCCTTTCGGGGGGATCAGCCCCAGCATTTT. Amino acid sequence: CASSQAFRGDQPQHF.

There are many counts of this clonotype. The V and J genes are TRBV2 and TRBJ1-1, with TRBD1 as a possible D gene (5 bases). There are 14 residues in the CDR3. CDR1 and CDR2 from the germline V gene are SNHLY and FYNNEI. V was shortened by 8 bases and J by 7 bases, with 20 bases between the two germline ends. CDR3: CASQKGRPLLEAFF. The DNA for the CDR3 is TGTGCCAGCCAGAAGGGACGACCCTTGCTTGAAGCTTTCTTT.

V gene TRBV11-1 combines with J gene TRBJ2-2, with 7 bases fitting TRBD1. The germline V gene has CDR1 SGHAT and CDR2 FQDESV (reference sequence). The CDR3 is made up of 16 amino acids. The V segment lost 2 bases and the J segment 3 bases; nucleotides outside the gene matches: 6. Written as DNA, the CDR3 is TGTGCCAGCAGCTTAATGACAGGGAGATACACCGGGGAGCTGTTTTTT. This sequence encodes CASSLMTGRYTGELFF.

This chain joins TRBV24-1 and TRBJ2-3, with D possibly matching TRBD2 (5 bases). The V end lost 1 base, the J end lost 8 bases, and 6 bases lay between the germline ends. The CDR3 length is 12 residues. In germline, CDR1 is KGHDR, CDR2 SFDVKD. The CDR3 sequence is CATSDLGGTQYF. The CDR3, as DNA: TGTGCCACCAGTGATTTAGGAGGTACGCAGTATTTT.

This clonotype has at least ten counts. The rearrangement links TRBV10-3 to TRBJ2-1; D possibly corresponds to TRBD2 (6 bases). CDR1 is ENHRY, CDR2 SYGVKD, per germline. CDR3 size: 15 residues. V lost 6 bases and J 5 bases, leaving 17 bases between the germline ends. The CDR3 nucleotides are TGTGCCATCAGGGGCCTGCGGGGAGGTGACAATGAGCAGTTCTTC. This codes for CAIRGLRGGDNEQFF.

This clonotype was seen at least ten times. V is TRBV7-2 and J is TRBJ2-1; 10 nucleotides match TRBD1. V gave up 1 base and J gave up 6 bases; unmatched junction bases: 6. The germline CDR1 and CDR2 sequences are SGHTA and FQGNSA. The CDR3 consists of 16 residues. Here the CDR3 reads CASSLVWTGGSNEQFF. The DNA for the CDR3 is TGTGCCAGCAGCTTAGTTTGGACAGGGGGTAGCAATGAGCAGTTCTTC.

This clonotype has at least ten counts. V is TRBV5-1 and J is TRBJ2-5; D gene unclear. Germline V gene lookup returns CDR1 SGHRS and CDR2 YFSETQ. This CDR3 is 14 amino acids long. V was shortened by 0 bases and J by 5 bases, with 11 bases between the two germline ends. This chain's CDR3 is CASSLEWLGETQYF. The DNA of the CDR3 is TGCGCCAGCAGCTTGGAGTGGTTGGGGGAGACCCAGTACTTC.